This T cell receptor beta chain stems from a study of response to subunit inactivated influenza vaccine. Regarding the study as a whole: With each seasonal influenza vaccination, the authors suggested, few new T cells are recruited.

MiXCR, run by TCRdb on the RT-PCR reads, gives a single entry per CDR3 protein. The sample lists a few hundred thousand distinct CDR3 sequences, around 13% occurring once. In this sample, this clonotype turned up a few times. What it binds is not known. This sample comprised PBMCs from blood, obtained roughly 13 days after vaccination. This sequence was found in a man in his fifties or sixties who received an inactivated influenza vaccine.

This chain's CDR3 is CASSSSGGAVTDTQYF. The CDR3 coding sequence is TGTGCCAGCAGCTCTAGCGGGGGGGCGGTGACAGATACGCAGTATTTT. The J gene is TRBJ2-3, the V gene TRBV7-8; the match to TRBD2 covers 12 bases. This CDR3 spans 16 amino acids. With V trimmed by 4 bases and J by 3 bases, 5 bases remained unmatched. From germline, CDR1 is SGHVS and CDR2 FQNEAQ.